A single sample gave rise to the 2 T cell receptor beta chains below, sequenced in a study of PD-L1 blockade in urothelial cancer. Using immunoSEQ multiplex PCR, the repertoire was profiled, and TCRdb retains in-frame clones only, with some absent. The sample gives about 87,000 clones, roughly 84% of which show up once; around 1.9% is in the top ten. The time point here: pretreatment peripheral blood. Sample: PBMCs, taken around atezolizumab (anti-PD-L1) treatment. The receptor source for this set is a man aged 55-75 years with urothelial cancer.

The chain couples TRBV5-3 to TRBJ2-4; 10 nucleotides align to TRBD2. TRBV5-3 is labeled an ORF, and its function is uncertain. The junction had 28 bases not matched to a gene; V was cut back by 4 bases and J by 0 bases. The CDR3 has 24 residues. DNA for the CDR3: TGTGCCAGAAGCACCCCGGGACATAGGAAAGAGCGGGAGGGCCGCCGACTAGCCAAAAACATTCAGTACTTC. The encoded protein is CARSTPGHRKEREGRRLAKNIQYF.

The chain couples TRBV15 to TRBJ2-2, with a weak D call TRBD2 (6 bases). The germline V and J ends were trimmed by 2 bases and 6 bases, with 13 bases remaining between them. This CDR3 contains 15 residues. The V gene's germline CDR1 is LNHNV and CDR2 YYDKDF (reference sequence). This chain's CDR3 is CATSRSTWGAGELFF. The CDR3 region has the DNA TGTGCCACCAGCAGATCGACCTGGGGGGCCGGGGAGCTGTTTTTT.